This T cell receptor (beta chain) came from a study of shared clonotypes between healthy human individuals. Study results and limitations: Roughly 4.6% of naive CD4 clonotypes were common to a handful of donors.

Concerning this clone: Its antigen is not identified. Within the sample, other DNA sequences also encode this same CDR3.

In the original workflow: Filtering differed since immunoSEQ provided only junctions, with no quality scores. This table comes from immunoSEQ multiplex PCR, and its TCRdb copy is limited to in-frame clones, with some not included. V and J calls and clone size follow that table, whereas D and trimming were derived from the DNA. The sample includes about 2.4 million clones, roughly nine tenths of them seen just once. The source material was naive CD4+ T cells sorted from blood. The subset: CD45RA+ positively selected. This receptor was obtained from a man aged 18-30 years in good health.

In nucleotides, the CDR3 is TGCGCCAGCAGCTTGGCGGGTGAGGGAACCGGGGAGCTGTTTTTT. This sequence encodes CASSLAGEGTGELFF. The rearrangement uses TRBV5-1 and TRBJ2-2; a possible D gene is TRBD2 (5 bases). V gave up 0 bases and J gave up 5 bases, with 11 bases separating them. The germline V gene encodes CDR1 SGHRS and CDR2 YFSETQ. This CDR3 comprises 15 residues. The full variable domain, in which reference TRBV5-1 and TRBJ2-2 provide the parts outside the CDR3, is KAGVTQTPRYLIKTRGQQVTLSCSPISGHRSVSWYQQTPGQGLQFLFEYFSETQRNKGNFPGRFSGRQFSNSRSEMNVSTLELGDSALYLCASSLAGEGTGELFFGEGSRLTVL.